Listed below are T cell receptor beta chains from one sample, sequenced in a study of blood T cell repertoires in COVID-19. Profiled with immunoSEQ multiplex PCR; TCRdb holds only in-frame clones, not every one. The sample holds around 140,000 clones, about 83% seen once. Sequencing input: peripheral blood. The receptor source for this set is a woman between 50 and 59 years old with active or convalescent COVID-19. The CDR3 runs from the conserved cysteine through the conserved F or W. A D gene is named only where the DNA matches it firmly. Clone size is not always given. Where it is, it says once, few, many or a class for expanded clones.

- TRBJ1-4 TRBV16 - CASSQARAGGNEKLFF TGTGCCAGCAGCCAAGCCCGGGCAGGAGGGAATGAAAAACTGTTTTTT
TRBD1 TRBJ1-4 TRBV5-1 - CASSLSSGTGVEKLFF TGCGCCAGCAGCTTGAGCTCCGGGACAGGGGTTGAAAAACTGTTTTTT
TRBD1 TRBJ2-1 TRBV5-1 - CASSLDRRDNEQFF TGCGCCAGCAGCCTGGACAGGAGAGACAATGAGCAGTTCTTC
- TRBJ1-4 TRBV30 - CAWSVEDGEKLFF TGTGCCTGGAGTGTGGAGGATGGTGAAAAACTGTTTTTT
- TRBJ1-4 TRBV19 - CASSSQGGEKLFF TGTGCCAGTAGTAGCCAGGGAGGTGAAAAACTGTTTTTT
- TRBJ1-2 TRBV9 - CASSASSRGSRHTF TGTGCCAGCAGCGCCTCGTCCAGAGGAAGTCGCCACACCTTC
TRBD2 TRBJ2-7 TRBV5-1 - CASSFSGTSGSGYEQYF TGCGCCAGCAGCTTTTCCGGGACTAGCGGGAGTGGTTACGAGCAGTACTTC
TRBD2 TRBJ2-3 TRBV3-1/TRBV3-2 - CASSQDGSGDYTDTQYF TGTGCCAGCAGCCAAGATGGCAGCGGGGACTACACAGATACGCAGTATTTT
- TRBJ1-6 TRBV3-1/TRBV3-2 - CASSQPGLGVSPLHF TGTGCCAGCAGCCAACCGGGCCTCGGGGTTTCACCCCTCCACTTT
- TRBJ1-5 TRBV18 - CASSPLGGVGNQPQHF TGTGCCAGCTCACCACTTGGGGGGGTCGGCAATCAGCCCCAGCATTTT
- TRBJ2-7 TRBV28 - CASSLPGVGLAEQYF TGTGCCAGCAGTTTACCCGGGGTGGGCCTGGCCGAGCAGTACTTC
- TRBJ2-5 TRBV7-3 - CASSSGATSTQETQYF TGTGCCAGCAGCTCCGGCGCTACTAGTACGCAAGAGACCCAGTACTTC
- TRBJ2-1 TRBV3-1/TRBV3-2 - CASSQDASGLSVSNEQFF TGTGCCAGCAGCCAAGACGCCTCAGGGTTATCTGTATCGAATGAGCAGTTCTTC
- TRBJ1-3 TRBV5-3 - CARSFKNTIYF TGTGCCAGAAGCTTTAAAAACACCATATATTTT
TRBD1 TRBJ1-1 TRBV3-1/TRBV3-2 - CASSPTTGRDTEAFF TGTGCCAGCAGCCCTACGACAGGGAGAGACACTGAAGCTTTCTTT
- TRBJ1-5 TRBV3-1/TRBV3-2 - CASSPAESQPQHF TGTGCCAGCAGTCCGGCGGAGTCTCAGCCCCAGCATTTT
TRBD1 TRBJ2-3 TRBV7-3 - CASSLRDSRTDTQYF TGTGCCAGCAGCTTAAGGGACAGCCGCACAGATACGCAGTATTTT
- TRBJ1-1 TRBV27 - CASSSPLNTEAFF TGTGCCAGCAGTTCCCCCTTGAACACTGAAGCTTTCTTT
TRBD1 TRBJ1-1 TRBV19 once CASRLDRGLSYDTEAFF TGTGCCAGTAGACTCGACAGGGGGCTATCCTACGACACTGAAGCTTTCTTT
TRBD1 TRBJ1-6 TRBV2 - CASGGQTNSPLHF TGTGCCAGCGGGGGACAGACGAATTCACCCCTCCACTTT
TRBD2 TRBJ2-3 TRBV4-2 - CASSQAGGGHTDTQYF TGTGCCAGCAGCCAAGCGGGGGGGGGCCACACAGATACGCAGTATTTT
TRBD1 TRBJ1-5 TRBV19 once CASRRIDRGDFGNQPQHF TGTGCCAGTAGAAGAATTGACAGGGGGGACTTCGGCAATCAGCCCCAGCATTTT
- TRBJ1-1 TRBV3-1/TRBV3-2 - CASSQDPGDTEAFF TGTGCCAGCAGCCAAGATCCCGGGGACACTGAAGCTTTCTTT
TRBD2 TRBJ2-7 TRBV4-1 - CASSQAFVAGRSHEQYF TGCGCCAGCAGCCAAGCGTTTGTAGCGGGGAGGTCCCACGAGCAGTACTTC
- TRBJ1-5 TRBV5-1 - CASRRDNNQPQHF TGCGCCAGCAGACGAGACAACAATCAGCCCCAGCATTTT
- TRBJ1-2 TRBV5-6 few CASSLLRGDQGGGYTF TGTGCCAGCAGCTTGCTTCGTGGCGACCAAGGGGGAGGCTACACCTTC
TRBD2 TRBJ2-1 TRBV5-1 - CASSFSGASGSIYNEQFF TGCGCCAGCAGCTTCTCCGGGGCTAGCGGGAGTATTTACAATGAGCAGTTCTTC
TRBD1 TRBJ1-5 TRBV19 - CASSITGENQPQHF TGTGCCAGTAGTATAACAGGGGAAAATCAGCCCCAGCATTTT
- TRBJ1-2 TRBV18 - CASSPGNGKGYTF TGTGCCAGCTCACCGGGCAACGGGAAAGGCTACACCTTC
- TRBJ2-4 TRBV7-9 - CASSPRAGSPSQNIQYF TGTGCCAGCAGCCCCCGGGCTGGCAGCCCTAGCCAAAACATTCAGTACTTC
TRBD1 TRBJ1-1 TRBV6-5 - CASRQGTATWDEAFF TGTGCCAGCAGACAAGGGACAGCCACTTGGGATGAAGCTTTCTTT
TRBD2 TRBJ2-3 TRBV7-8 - CASSFNLAGGSTDTQYF TGTGCCAGCAGCTTTAACTTAGCGGGGGGGAGCACAGATACGCAGTATTTT
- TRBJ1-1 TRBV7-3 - CASSSPPGRTEAFF TGTGCCAGCAGCTCGCCCCCCGGTCGGACTGAAGCTTTCTTT
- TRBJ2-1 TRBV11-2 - CASSFLGGGQFF TGTGCCAGCAGCTTCCTGGGAGGCGGGCAGTTCTTC
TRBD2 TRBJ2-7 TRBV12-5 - CATFAPGGDEQYF TGTGCTACTTTTGCCCCCGGGGGGGACGAGCAGTACTTC
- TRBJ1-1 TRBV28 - CASSSRGIYTEAFF TGTGCCAGCAGTTCACGGGGGATCTACACTGAAGCTTTCTTT
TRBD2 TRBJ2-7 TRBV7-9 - CASSPSGRSYEQYF TGTGCCAGCAGCCCTAGCGGGAGGTCCTACGAGCAGTACTTC
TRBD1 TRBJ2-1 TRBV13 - CASSPDRGRVVNINEQFF TGTGCCAGCAGCCCGGACAGGGGGCGCGTAGTAAATATCAATGAGCAGTTCTTC
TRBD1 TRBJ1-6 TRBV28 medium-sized CASKRQGNSPLHF TGTGCCAGCAAGCGACAGGGGAATTCACCCCTCCACTTT
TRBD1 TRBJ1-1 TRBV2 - CASSRQGETNTEAFF TGTGCCAGCAGCCGACAGGGGGAAACGAACACTGAAGCTTTCTTT
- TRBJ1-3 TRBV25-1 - CASSKGRGSGNTIYF TGTGCCAGCAGCAAAGGTCGGGGCTCTGGAAACACCATATATTTT
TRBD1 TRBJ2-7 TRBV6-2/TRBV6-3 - CASSFEGQGINGQYF TGTGCCAGCAGTTTCGAAGGACAGGGGATCAATGGGCAGTACTTC
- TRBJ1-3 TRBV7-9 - CASSLSRSGNTIYF TGTGCCAGCAGCTTAAGCCGCTCTGGAAACACCATATATTTT
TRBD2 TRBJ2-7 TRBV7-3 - CASSTQTSGTAYEQYF TGTGCCAGCAGCACCCAGACTAGCGGGACGGCCTACGAGCAGTACTTC
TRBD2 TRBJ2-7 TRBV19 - CASSRHTGTSGSLSYEQYF TGTGCCAGTAGTCGCCATACCGGGACTAGCGGGAGTCTATCCTACGAGCAGTACTTC
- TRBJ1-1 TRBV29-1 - CSVEVIAANTEAFF TGCAGCGTTGAAGTTATAGCAGCGAACACTGAAGCTTTCTTT
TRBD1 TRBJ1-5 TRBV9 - CASSVGTGNQPQHF TGTGCCAGCAGCGTAGGGACAGGTAATCAGCCCCAGCATTTT